This T cell receptor beta chain was retrieved from a study of CXCR3-negative and CXCR3-positive naive CD8 T cells. CDR3 length: 15 amino acids. Germline CDR1 is SGDLS and CDR2 is YYNGEE. Preparation of TRB cDNA libraries relied on 5' RACE carrying UMI labels. TCRdb re-called the 5' RACE reads; every CDR3 protein appears as one record, without DNA. The table lists 75,000 to 100,000 distinct CDR3 sequences. Study conclusions and caveats: Naive cells used TRBV-TRBJ genes in much the same way whether CXCR3-negative or CXCR3-positive; memory cells did not. CXCR3-negative naive cells had less hydrophobic TRB CDR3s than did CXCR3-positive naive cells.

Remarks on this clonotype: Its specificity is not known.

All CD8+ T cell subsets were sorted in triplicate at hundreds of thousands of cells each. This sequence was found in a human donor in good health. Some clones in this sample may be carry-over from other donors' samples. The V and J genes are TRBV9 and TRBJ2-3; TCRdb gives TRBD2 as the D gene, but with no DNA this cannot be confirmed. The sample consisted of naive CXCR3+ CD8+ T cells from blood. Subset reported: CD45RO-CCR7+CD27+CD95- naive CD8+ T cells expressing CXCR3 (TNR3+). CDR3: CASSPTSGDTDTQYF.